The source of this T cell receptor beta chain is a study of CD8 T cells in Susac syndrome. On this clonotype: Its target is not known.

Study findings and constraints: Clonal expansion was present among Susac CD8+ cells. This expansion reached its peak in TEMRA cells and in active patients. The study's TCR sequencing and HLA analysis covered a relatively small number of individuals, and the study acknowledged this.

This CDR3 contains 12 residues. CDR1 and CDR2 (germline): MDHEN, SYDVKM. RNA amounts of about 0.45 to 1 ug underwent reverse transcription with random hexamers. A single record per CDR3 protein comes from TCRdb applying MiXCR to the immunoSEQ multiplex PCR reads. The repertoire has around 150,000 distinct CDR3 sequences, 95% of them found once; the top ten carry under 0.2%. The chain couples TRBV28 to TRBJ1-5; a weak D match, TRBD1 (5 bases). The sample was CD8+ T cells from PBMCs. This receptor was identified in a human donor with Susac syndrome. The CDR3 DNA reads TGTGCGGGGGGGGACGATAATCAGCCCCAGCATTTT. Its protein product is CAGGDDNQPQHF.